Listed below are T cell receptor beta chains from one sample, sequenced in a study of T cell repertoires in cytomegalovirus infection. Each CDR3 protein gets one entry after TCRdb re-called the reads with MiXCR. The table includes around 570,000 distinct CDR3 sequences, roughly 43% detected once. Their specific antigens are unknown. The sequencing here drew on cultured PBMCs, taken from culture after CMV antigen stimulation. The receptor source for this set is a human donor in good health (CMV status not recorded). Some clones in this sample may be carry-over from other donors' samples. Each CDR3 is given with its conserved first and last residue. The order of the fields is clone size, V gene, J gene, D gene, CDR3 protein, CDR3 DNA. D genes are given only for firm matches. Size values are once, few and many counts, or a class for expanded clones, and some rows have none.

-	TRBV28	TRBJ2-3	TRBD1	CASGGPGTGVTDTQYF	TGTGCCAGCGGGGGTCCCGGGACAGGGGTCACAGATACGCAGTATTTT
few	TRBV19	TRBJ1-5	-	CASRRQDSNQPQHF	TGTGCCAGTAGGAGACAGGATAGCAATCAGCCCCAGCATTTT
-	TRBV7-9	TRBJ2-1	-	CASSIPGTYYNEQFF	TGTGCCAGCAGCATCCCGGGGACCTACTACAATGAGCAGTTCTTC
-	TRBV12-3/TRBV12-4	TRBJ2-7	-	CASRRGGTGTYVQYF	TGTGCCAGTAGAAGGGGAGGAACAGGGACCTACGTGCAGTACTTC
-	TRBV5-6	TRBJ2-1	TRBD2	CASSSGGAPYNEQFF	TGTGCCAGCAGCTCGGGGGGGGCGCCCTACAATGAGCAGTTCTTC
-	TRBV12-3/TRBV12-4	TRBJ2-3	TRBD2	CASNPASGGTDTQYF	TGTGCCAGCAACCCCGCTAGCGGGGGCACAGATACGCAGTATTTT
-	TRBV7-2	TRBJ2-7	TRBD2	CASSLDTSGRNEQYF	TGTGCCAGCAGCTTGGACACTAGCGGGAGAAACGAGCAGTACTTC
-	TRBV28	TRBJ1-5	TRBD1	CASRPRQGGNQPQHF	TGTGCCAGCAGGCCCCGACAGGGGGGCAATCAGCCCCAGCATTTT
-	TRBV7-2	TRBJ2-3	TRBD2	CASSFQGTSGGSLDTQYF	TGTGCCAGCAGCTTTCAAGGGACTAGCGGGGGGTCTTTGGATACGCAGTATTTT
-	TRBV4-3	TRBJ2-3	TRBD1	CASNRGRAPTDTQYF	TGCGCCAGCAACAGGGGTCGGGCGCCCACAGATACGCAGTATTTT
-	TRBV7-2	TRBJ1-2	TRBD1	CASSLQTGRDGYTF	TGTGCCAGCAGCTTACAGACAGGGAGGGATGGCTACACCTTC
-	TRBV7-8	TRBJ1-1	TRBD1	CASSFGQGEGAFF	TGTGCCAGCAGCTTCGGACAGGGGGAAGGAGCTTTCTTT
once	TRBV11-2	TRBJ2-5	TRBD1	CASSATGFQTQYF	TGTGCCAGCAGCGCGACAGGGTTCCAGACCCAGTACTTC
few	TRBV7-2	TRBJ2-7	TRBD1	CASSLRGGRGDWGSYEQYF	TGTGCCAGCAGCTTAAGAGGGGGCCGAGGGGATTGGGGCTCCTACGAGCAGTACTTC
-	TRBV19	TRBJ1-1	-	CASSIDLLNTEAFF	TGTGCCAGTAGTATAGATTTATTGAACACTGAAGCTTTCTTT
few	TRBV23-1	TRBJ1-5	-	CARPYRDYNSNQPQHF	TGCGCCCGACCCTACCGGGACTATAATAGCAATCAGCCCCAGCATTTT
few	TRBV7-2	TRBJ2-3	-	CASSPGWDTQYF	TGTGCCAGCAGCCCTGGATGGGATACGCAGTATTTT
-	TRBV20-1	TRBJ2-7	TRBD2	CSARDRIAGPYEQYF	TGCAGTGCTAGAGATCGAATAGCGGGACCCTACGAGCAGTACTTC
-	TRBV5-4	TRBJ2-1	-	CASSLRQSHYNEQFF	TGTGCCAGCAGCTTGCGGCAGTCCCACTACAATGAGCAGTTCTTC
-	TRBV20-1	TRBJ2-5	-	CSARDTASQETQYF	TGCAGTGCTAGAGATACGGCCAGCCAGGAGACCCAGTACTTC
-	TRBV12-3/TRBV12-4	TRBJ1-2	TRBD1	CASTTQGAQGYTF	TGTGCCAGCACCACCCAGGGGGCGCAGGGCTACACCTTC
few	TRBV15	TRBJ2-7	-	CATSSTGRDEQYF	TGTGCCACCAGCAGTACAGGTCGTGACGAGCAGTACTTC
few	TRBV11-2	TRBJ2-7	TRBD2	CASAPGGLAVHEQYF	TGTGCCAGCGCCCCCGGGGGACTAGCGGTCCACGAGCAGTACTTC
-	TRBV7-2	TRBJ2-1	-	CASSPRPSDPSYNEQFF	TGTGCCAGCAGCCCTAGACCCAGCGACCCCTCCTACAATGAGCAGTTCTTC
few	TRBV6-6	TRBJ2-3	-	CASSYRHTDTQYF	TGTGCCAGCAGTTACCGACACACAGATACGCAGTATTTT
few	TRBV7-2	TRBJ2-1	-	CASRRGIGSYNEQFF	TGTGCCAGCAGGAGAGGAATCGGCTCCTACAATGAGCAGTTCTTC
few	TRBV12-3/TRBV12-4	TRBJ2-7	-	CASRMGEWEQYF	TGTGCCAGCAGAATGGGTGAGTGGGAGCAGTACTTC
-	TRBV10-3	TRBJ2-5	TRBD1	CAISESGGRETQYF	TGTGCCATCAGTGAATCAGGGGGCAGGGAGACCCAGTACTTC
-	TRBV2	TRBJ1-1	-	CASSVRGDTEAFF	TGTGCCAGCAGTGTAAGGGGCGACACTGAAGCTTTCTTT
-	TRBV13	TRBJ1-6	-	CASSLAGRAGSPLHF	TGTGCCAGCAGCTTAGCGGGTAGGGCAGGATCACCCCTCCACTTT
few	TRBV20-1	TRBJ2-7	-	CSATRGEYEQYF	TGCAGTGCCACCAGGGGGGAGTACGAGCAGTACTTC
-	TRBV7-2	TRBJ2-3	-	CASSSTNTQYF	TGTGCCAGCAGCTCGACTAATACGCAGTATTTT
few	TRBV19	TRBJ1-5	TRBD1	CASSIGQEWQPQHF	TGTGCCAGTAGTATCGGACAGGAATGGCAGCCCCAGCATTTT
few	TRBV20-1	TRBJ1-2	-	CSARDRDTRYGYTF	TGCAGTGCTAGAGATAGGGATACCCGCTATGGCTACACCTTC
-	TRBV9	TRBJ1-5	TRBD1	CASSVSLLGWLKRTGLYSNQPQHF	TGTGCCAGCAGCGTTTCATTATTAGGGTGGTTGAAACGGACAGGGTTGTATAGCAATCAGCCCCAGCATTTT
few	TRBV7-2	TRBJ1-2	-	CASSAGWRRPYGYTF	TGTGCCAGCAGCGCAGGATGGAGGAGACCCTATGGCTACACCTTC
-	TRBV18	TRBJ2-3	-	CASSPYSAGRDTQYF	TGTGCCAGCTCACCGTACAGCGCTGGGAGGGATACGCAGTATTTT
few	TRBV7-6	TRBJ1-5	-	CASSLYGLGQPQHF	TGTGCCAGCAGCTTATATGGGCTGGGTCAGCCCCAGCATTTT
-	TRBV30	TRBJ2-1	-	CAWSSALNEQFF	TGTGCCTGGAGTAGTGCCCTCAATGAGCAGTTCTTC
few	TRBV7-2	TRBJ1-5	TRBD1	CASSLYRGENQPQHF	TGTGCCAGCAGCCTCTACAGGGGCGAGAATCAGCCCCAGCATTTT
many	TRBV7-2	TRBJ2-1	TRBD2	CASSSSGLAEKQFF	TGTGCCAGCAGCTCCAGCGGACTAGCGGAGAAGCAGTTCTTC
-	TRBV11-2	TRBJ2-7	TRBD2	CASSILKGLLLHEQYF	TGTGCCAGCAGCATATTAAAGGGACTATTACTACACGAGCAGTACTTC